Sequencing of this T cell receptor (beta chain) was carried out in a study of blood T cell repertoires in COVID-19. Study-wide context: Whether acute or convalescent, the COVID-19 samples came from the United States, Italy and Spain. From T cells, B-cell-depleted T cells, or PBMCs came the material, which was cDNA or gDNA.

As handled by the study authors: Scientists estimated how many nucleated cells there were by amplifying reference gene primers. The data were produced by immunoSEQ multiplex PCR, yet TCRdb's version contains in-frame clones alone and is incomplete. D and trimming were read from the DNA, whereas the V and J calls and clone size are those reported in that table. Found here are about 53,000 clones, roughly 84% of them singletons; the top ten hold roughly 10%. This clone was found a few times. The source of this sequence is a man between 70 and 80 years old with active COVID-19. The sequenced sample consisted of peripheral blood.

CDR3 coding DNA: TGCGCCAGCAGCTTAGGCCCTTCGGGTGCCGAGCAGTACTTC. Translation gives CASSLGPSGAEQYF. The rearrangement uses TRBV5-1 and TRBJ2-7; D is ambiguous. The CDR3 runs 14 residues. V lost 2 bases, J lost 6 bases, and 15 bases lay in between. In germline, CDR1 is SGHRS, CDR2 YFSETQ. The full variable domain, in which reference TRBV5-1 and TRBJ2-7 provide the parts outside the CDR3, is KAGVTQTPRYLIKTRGQQVTLSCSPISGHRSVSWYQQTPGQGLQFLFEYFSETQRNKGNFPGRFSGRQFSNSRSEMNVSTLELGDSALYLCASSLGPSGAEQYFGPGTRLTVT.